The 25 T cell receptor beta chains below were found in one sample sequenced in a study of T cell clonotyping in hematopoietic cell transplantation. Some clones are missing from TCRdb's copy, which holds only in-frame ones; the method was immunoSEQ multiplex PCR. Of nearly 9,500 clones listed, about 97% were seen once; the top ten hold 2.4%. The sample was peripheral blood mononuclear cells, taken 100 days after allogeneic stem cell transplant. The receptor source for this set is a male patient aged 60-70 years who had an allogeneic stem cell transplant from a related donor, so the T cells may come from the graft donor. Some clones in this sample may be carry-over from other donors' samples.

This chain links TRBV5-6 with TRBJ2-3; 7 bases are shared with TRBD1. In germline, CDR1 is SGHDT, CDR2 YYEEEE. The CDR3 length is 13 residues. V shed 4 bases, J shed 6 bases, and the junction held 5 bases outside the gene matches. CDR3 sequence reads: CASSRDRMDTQYF. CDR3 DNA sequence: TGTGCCAGCAGCCGGGACAGAATGGATACGCAGTATTTT.

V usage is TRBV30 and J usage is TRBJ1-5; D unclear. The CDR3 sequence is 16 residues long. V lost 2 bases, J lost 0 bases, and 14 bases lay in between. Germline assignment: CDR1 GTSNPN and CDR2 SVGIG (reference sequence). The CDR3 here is CAWSPPGRISNQPQHF. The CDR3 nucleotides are TGTGCCTGGAGTCCCCCCGGGCGGATTAGCAATCAGCCCCAGCATTTT.

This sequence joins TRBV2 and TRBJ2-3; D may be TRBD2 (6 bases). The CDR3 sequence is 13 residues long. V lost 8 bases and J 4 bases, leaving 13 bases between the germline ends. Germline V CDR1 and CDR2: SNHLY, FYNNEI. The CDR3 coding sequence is TGTGCCAGCCTGGAGCGGAGGGCAGATACGCAGTATTTT. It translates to CASLERRADTQYF.

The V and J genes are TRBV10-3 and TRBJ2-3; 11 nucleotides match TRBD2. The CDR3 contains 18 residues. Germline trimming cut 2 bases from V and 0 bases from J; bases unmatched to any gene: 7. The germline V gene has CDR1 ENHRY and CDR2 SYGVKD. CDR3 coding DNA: TGTGCCATCAGTGAGGGACTAGCGGGCAAGTCTAGCACAGATACGCAGTATTTT. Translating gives CAISEGLAGKSSTDTQYF.

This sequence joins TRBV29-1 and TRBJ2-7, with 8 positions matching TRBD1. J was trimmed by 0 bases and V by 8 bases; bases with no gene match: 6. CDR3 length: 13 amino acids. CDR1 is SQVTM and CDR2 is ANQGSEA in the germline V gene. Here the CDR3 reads CSTLGQGSYEQYF. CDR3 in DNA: TGCAGCACCCTCGGACAGGGCTCCTACGAGCAGTACTTC.

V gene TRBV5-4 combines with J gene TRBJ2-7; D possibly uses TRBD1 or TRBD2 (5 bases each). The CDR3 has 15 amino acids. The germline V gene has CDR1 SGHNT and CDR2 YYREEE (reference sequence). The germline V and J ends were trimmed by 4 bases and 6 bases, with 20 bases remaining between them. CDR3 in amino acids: CASSRTGTVLVEQYF. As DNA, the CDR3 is TGTGCCAGCAGCCGCACCGGGACGGTCCTTGTCGAGCAGTACTTC. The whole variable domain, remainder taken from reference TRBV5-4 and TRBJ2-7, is ETGVTQSPTHLIKTRGQQVTLRCSSQSGHNTVSWYQQALGQGPQFIFQYYREEENGRGNFPPRFSGLQFPNYSSELNVNALELDDSALYLCASSRTGTVLVEQYFGPGTRLTVT.

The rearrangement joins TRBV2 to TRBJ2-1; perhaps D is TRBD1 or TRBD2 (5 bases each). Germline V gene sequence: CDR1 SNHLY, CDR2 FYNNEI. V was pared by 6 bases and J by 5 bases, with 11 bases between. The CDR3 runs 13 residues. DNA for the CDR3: TGTGCCAGCAGGAGGGACGGTAACAATGAGCAGTTCTTC. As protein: CASRRDGNNEQFF.

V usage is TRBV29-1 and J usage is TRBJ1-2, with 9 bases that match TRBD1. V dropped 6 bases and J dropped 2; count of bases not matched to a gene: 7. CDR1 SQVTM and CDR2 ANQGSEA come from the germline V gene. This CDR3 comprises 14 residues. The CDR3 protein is CSVLRTGANYGYTF. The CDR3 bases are TGCAGCGTATTGAGGACAGGGGCCAACTATGGCTACACCTTC.

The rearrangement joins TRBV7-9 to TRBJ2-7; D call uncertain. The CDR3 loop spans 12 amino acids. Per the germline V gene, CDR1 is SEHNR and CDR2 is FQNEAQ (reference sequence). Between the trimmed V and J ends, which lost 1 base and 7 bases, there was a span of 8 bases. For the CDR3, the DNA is TGTGCCAGCAGCTTAGGAACCGGGGAGCAGTACTTC. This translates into CASSLGTGEQYF.

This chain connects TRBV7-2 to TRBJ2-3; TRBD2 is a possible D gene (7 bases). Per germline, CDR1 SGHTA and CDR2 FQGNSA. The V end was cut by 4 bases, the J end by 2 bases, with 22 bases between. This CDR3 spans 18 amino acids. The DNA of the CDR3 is TGTGCCAGCAGCTCAACTAGAGGTGGCGGGGGCCACACAGATACGCAGTATTTT. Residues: CASSSTRGGGGHTDTQYF.

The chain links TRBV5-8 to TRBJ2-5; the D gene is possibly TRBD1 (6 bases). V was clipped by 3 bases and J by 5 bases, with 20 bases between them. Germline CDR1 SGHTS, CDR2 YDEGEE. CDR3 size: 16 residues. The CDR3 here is CASSSPARYRAETQYF. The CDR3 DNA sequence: TGTGCCAGCAGCTCCCCAGCTAGGTACAGGGCGGAGACCCAGTACTTC.

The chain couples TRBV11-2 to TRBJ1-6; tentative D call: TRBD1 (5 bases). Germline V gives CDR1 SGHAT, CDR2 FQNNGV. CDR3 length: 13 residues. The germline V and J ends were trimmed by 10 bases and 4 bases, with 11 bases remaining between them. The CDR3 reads CATGTVYNSPLHF. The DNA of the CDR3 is TGTGCCACCGGGACGGTTTATAATTCACCCCTCCACTTT.

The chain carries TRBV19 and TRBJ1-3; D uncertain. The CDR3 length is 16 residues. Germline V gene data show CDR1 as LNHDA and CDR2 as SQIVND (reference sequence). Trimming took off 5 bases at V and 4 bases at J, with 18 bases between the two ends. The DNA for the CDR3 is TGTGCCAGTAGTTCCCACCACTTTAACGGAGGAAACACCATATATTTT. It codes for CASSSHHFNGGNTIYF.

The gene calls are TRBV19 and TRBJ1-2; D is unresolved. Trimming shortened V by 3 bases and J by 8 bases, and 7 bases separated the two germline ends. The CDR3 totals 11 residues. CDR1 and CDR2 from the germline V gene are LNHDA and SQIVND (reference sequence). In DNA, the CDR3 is TGTGCCAGTAGTATTGGGAGGGGCTACACCTTC. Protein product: CASSIGRGYTF.

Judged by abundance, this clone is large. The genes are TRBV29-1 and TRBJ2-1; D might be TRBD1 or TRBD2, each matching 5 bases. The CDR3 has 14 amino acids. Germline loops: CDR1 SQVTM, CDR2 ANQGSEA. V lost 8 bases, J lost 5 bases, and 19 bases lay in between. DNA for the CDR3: TGCAGCACTCCGGGGCCCCTTAGCAACAATGAGCAGTTCTTC. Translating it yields CSTPGPLSNNEQFF.

This chain's CDR3 is CASRSPRDRGHEQYF. DNA for the CDR3: TGTGCCAGCAGATCCCCCCGAGACAGGGGCCACGAGCAGTACTTC. The chain employs TRBV6-5 and TRBJ2-7, with 8 nucleotides matching TRBD1. The germline CDR1 and CDR2 sequences are MNHEY and SVGAGI. Losses at the gene ends were 6 bases for V and 5 bases for J; bases not matched to a gene: 12. This CDR3 region has 15 residues.

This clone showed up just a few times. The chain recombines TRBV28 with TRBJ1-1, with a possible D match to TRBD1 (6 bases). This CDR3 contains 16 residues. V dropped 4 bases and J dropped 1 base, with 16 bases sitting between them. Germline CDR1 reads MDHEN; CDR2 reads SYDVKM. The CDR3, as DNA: TGTGCCAGCAGTTCCCGTCGAGGGACAAAGAACACTGAAGCTTTCTTT. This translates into CASSSRRGTKNTEAFF.

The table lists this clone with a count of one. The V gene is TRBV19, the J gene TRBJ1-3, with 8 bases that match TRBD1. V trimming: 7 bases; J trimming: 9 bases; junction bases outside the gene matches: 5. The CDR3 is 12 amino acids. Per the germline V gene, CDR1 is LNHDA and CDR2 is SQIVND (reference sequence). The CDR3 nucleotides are TGTGCCAGTATAGGACAGGGCAGCACCATATATTTT. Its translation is CASIGQGSTIYF.

The CDR3: CASSLVQGSSTDTQYF. The CDR3 nucleotides are TGTGCCAGCAGCTTGGTCCAGGGGTCGAGCACAGATACGCAGTATTTT. The chain links TRBV5-6 to TRBJ2-3; a possible D gene is TRBD1 (6 bases). V was pared by 0 bases and J by 0 bases, with 11 bases between. The CDR3 has 16 residues. Germline CDR1 is SGHDT and CDR2 is YYEEEE.

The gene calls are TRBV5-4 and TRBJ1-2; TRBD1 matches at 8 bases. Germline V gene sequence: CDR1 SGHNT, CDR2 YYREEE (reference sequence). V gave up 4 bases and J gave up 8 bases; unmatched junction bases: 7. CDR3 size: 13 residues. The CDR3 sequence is CASSPWTGKGYTF. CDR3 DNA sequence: TGTGCCAGCAGCCCCTGGACAGGGAAAGGCTACACCTTC.

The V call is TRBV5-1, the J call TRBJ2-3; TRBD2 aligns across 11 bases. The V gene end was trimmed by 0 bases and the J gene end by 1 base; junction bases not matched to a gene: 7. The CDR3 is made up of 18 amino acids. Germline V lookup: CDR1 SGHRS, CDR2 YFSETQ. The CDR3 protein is CASSLDPSSGGRTDTQYF. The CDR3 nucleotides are TGCGCCAGCAGCTTGGATCCCTCTAGCGGGGGGCGCACAGATACGCAGTATTTT.

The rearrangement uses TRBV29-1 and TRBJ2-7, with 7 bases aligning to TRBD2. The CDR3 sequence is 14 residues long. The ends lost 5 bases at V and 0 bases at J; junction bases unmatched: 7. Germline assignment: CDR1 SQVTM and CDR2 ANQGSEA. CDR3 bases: TGCAGCGTTTTGTGGAGGGAGGGCTCCTACGAGCAGTACTTC. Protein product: CSVLWREGSYEQYF.

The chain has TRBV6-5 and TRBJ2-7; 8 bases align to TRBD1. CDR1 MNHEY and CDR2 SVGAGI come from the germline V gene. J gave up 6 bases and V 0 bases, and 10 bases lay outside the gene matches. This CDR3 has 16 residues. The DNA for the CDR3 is TGTGCCAGCAGTTACTCGGCGGCGGACAGGGCGGTCGAGCAGTACTTC. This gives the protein CASSYSAADRAVEQYF.

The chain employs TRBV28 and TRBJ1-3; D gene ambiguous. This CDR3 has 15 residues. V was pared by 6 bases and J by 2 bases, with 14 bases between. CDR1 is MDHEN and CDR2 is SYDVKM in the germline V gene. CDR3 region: CASRGGMAPGNTIYF. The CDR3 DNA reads TGTGCCAGCAGGGGTGGGATGGCACCTGGAAACACCATATATTTT. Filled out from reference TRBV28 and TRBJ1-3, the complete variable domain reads DVKVTQSSRYLVKRTGEKVFLECVQDMDHENMFWYRQDPGLGLRLIYFSYDVKMKEKGDIPEGYSVSREKKERFSLILESASTNQTSMYLCASRGGMAPGNTIYFGEGSWLTVV.

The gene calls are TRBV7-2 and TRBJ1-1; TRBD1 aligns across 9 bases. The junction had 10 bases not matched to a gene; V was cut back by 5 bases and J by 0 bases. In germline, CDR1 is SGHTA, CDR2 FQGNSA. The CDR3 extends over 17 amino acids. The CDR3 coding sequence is TGTGCCAGCAGCCTGGGACAGGGTTTAAGGGTGAACACTGAAGCTTTCTTT. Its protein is CASSLGQGLRVNTEAFF.